This T cell receptor (beta chain) was profiled in a study of cytomegalovirus exposure and HLA in healthy donors. The study's findings and limits: The majority of TCR sequences were rare, yet some public TCRs appeared in many donors.

Remarks on this clone: Its target is not known.

In the PCR, 60 Vbeta and 13 Jbeta primers were used. TCRdb's table, derived via immunoSEQ multiplex PCR, lists solely in-frame clones and lacks some. This sample carries over 70,000 clones, over 65% of them seen once, and the ten largest clones take around 22%. The V gene end was trimmed by 3 bases and the J gene end by 1 base; junction bases not matched to a gene: 4. CDR1 and CDR2 (germline): MNHEY, SMNVEV (reference sequence). The CDR3 runs to 15 residues. The sequenced material came from PBMCs. This receptor was taken from a man aged 30 to 39 in good health and CMV-seropositive. The rearrangement links TRBV27 to TRBJ2-3, with 7 bases matching TRBD2. The CDR3 region has the DNA TGTGCCAGCAGTTTTTCGAGCGGGGGCACAGATACGCAGTATTTT. This gives the protein CASSFSSGGTDTQYF.